These T cell receptor beta chains were read from a single sample in a study of neurological immune-mediated disorders. TCRdb passed the 5' RACE reads through MiXCR, listing each CDR3 protein once. The table records tens of thousands of distinct CDR3 sequences, around an eighth of them present only once. Sequencing used PBMCs. These receptors originate from a man younger than 45 in good health. CDR3s include the opening cysteine and the closing phenylalanine or tryptophan. A D gene is named only where the DNA matches it firmly. Clone size is not always given. Where it is, it says once, few, many or a class for expanded clones.

j_gene: TRBJ2-7; d_gene: -; v_gene: TRBV29-1; abundance: many; CDR3aa: CSVAPSTGTTEPYF; CDR3nt: TGCAGCGTCGCCCCCTCCACAGGCACCACGGAACCGTACTTC
j_gene: TRBJ1-5; d_gene: -; v_gene: TRBV28; abundance: many; CDR3aa: CASSSGGGKSNQPQHF; CDR3nt: TGTGCCAGCAGCTCTGGAGGGGGTAAGAGCAATCAGCCCCAGCATTTT
j_gene: TRBJ2-1; d_gene: -; v_gene: TRBV15; abundance: many; CDR3aa: CATSRAPDFTNEQFF; CDR3nt: TGTGCCACCAGCAGAGCCCCGGACTTCACCAATGAGCAGTTCTTC
j_gene: TRBJ2-7; d_gene: TRBD1; v_gene: TRBV19; abundance: -; CDR3aa: CASSLGQGGYEQYF; CDR3nt: TGTGCCAGTAGTTTAGGACAGGGGGGCTACGAGCAGTACTTC
j_gene: TRBJ2-7; d_gene: -; v_gene: TRBV24-1; abundance: many; CDR3aa: CATSDNKRYEQYF; CDR3nt: TGTGCCACCAGTGACAACAAACGCTACGAGCAGTACTTC
j_gene: TRBJ2-3; d_gene: TRBD2; v_gene: TRBV20-1; abundance: -; CDR3aa: CSTLIGLAGLDTQYF; CDR3nt: TGCAGTACCCTTATTGGCCTAGCGGGACTAGATACGCAGTATTTT
j_gene: TRBJ2-3; d_gene: TRBD2; v_gene: TRBV7-8; abundance: many; CDR3aa: CASSWGTSGIRDTQYF; CDR3nt: TGTGCCAGCAGCTGGGGGACTAGCGGGATCAGAGATACGCAGTATTTT
j_gene: TRBJ2-3; d_gene: TRBD2; v_gene: TRBV5-1; abundance: many; CDR3aa: CASSFTGAGTDTQYF; CDR3nt: TGCGCCAGCAGCTTCACGGGAGCGGGGACAGATACGCAGTATTTT
j_gene: TRBJ2-4; d_gene: -; v_gene: TRBV7-2; abundance: few; CDR3aa: CASSVSWTENIQYF; CDR3nt: TGTGCCAGCAGCGTATCGTGGACGGAAAACATTCAGTACTTC
j_gene: TRBJ2-7; d_gene: TRBD2; v_gene: TRBV10-3; abundance: -; CDR3aa: CAISETSGSFYEQYF; CDR3nt: TGTGCCATCAGTGAGACTAGCGGGAGTTTCTACGAGCAGTACTTC
j_gene: TRBJ2-2; d_gene: TRBD1; v_gene: TRBV5-1; abundance: -; CDR3aa: CASSLVHRTGGPGELFF; CDR3nt: TGCGCCAGCAGCTTGGTTCATAGGACAGGGGGTCCCGGGGAGCTGTTTTTT
j_gene: TRBJ2-7; d_gene: TRBD2; v_gene: TRBV7-2; abundance: many; CDR3aa: CASSLGLATFGGEQYF; CDR3nt: TGTGCCAGCAGCCTTGGACTAGCCACCTTTGGGGGAGAGCAGTACTTC
j_gene: TRBJ2-7; d_gene: TRBD2; v_gene: TRBV5-1; abundance: few; CDR3aa: CASSLAGRAITSGGSYEQYF; CDR3nt: TGCGCCAGCAGCTTGGCCGGCAGGGCGATAACTAGCGGGGGGAGCTACGAGCAGTACTTC
j_gene: TRBJ2-7; d_gene: -; v_gene: TRBV5-1; abundance: many; CDR3aa: CASSLDLKYEQYF; CDR3nt: TGCGCCAGCAGCTTGGATCTGAAATACGAGCAGTACTTC
j_gene: TRBJ2-3; d_gene: TRBD2; v_gene: TRBV7-2; abundance: -; CDR3aa: CASSRLGLAGMTDTQYF; CDR3nt: TGTGCCAGCAGCCGATTAGGACTAGCGGGTATGACAGATACGCAGTATTTT
j_gene: TRBJ2-7; d_gene: -; v_gene: TRBV10-1; abundance: many; CDR3aa: CAKSPRGNDYEQYF; CDR3nt: TGCGCCAAATCGCCCCGGGGGAACGACTACGAGCAGTACTTC
j_gene: TRBJ2-1; d_gene: -; v_gene: TRBV5-1; abundance: many; CDR3aa: CASSLFGETYNEQFF; CDR3nt: TGCGCCAGCAGCTTGTTTGGGGAAACCTACAATGAGCAGTTCTTC
j_gene: TRBJ2-1; d_gene: -; v_gene: TRBV20-1; abundance: many; CDR3aa: CSAWDNEQFF; CDR3nt: TGCAGTGCTTGGGACAATGAGCAGTTCTTC